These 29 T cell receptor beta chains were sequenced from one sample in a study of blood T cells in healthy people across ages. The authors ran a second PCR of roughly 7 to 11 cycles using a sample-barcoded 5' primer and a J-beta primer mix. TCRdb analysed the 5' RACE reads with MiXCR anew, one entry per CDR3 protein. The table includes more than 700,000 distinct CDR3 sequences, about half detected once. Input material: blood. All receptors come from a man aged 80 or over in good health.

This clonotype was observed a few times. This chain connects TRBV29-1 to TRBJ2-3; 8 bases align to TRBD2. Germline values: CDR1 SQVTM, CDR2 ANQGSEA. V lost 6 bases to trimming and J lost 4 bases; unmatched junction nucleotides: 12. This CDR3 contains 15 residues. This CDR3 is CSVGARTSMADTQYF. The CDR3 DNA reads TGCAGCGTAGGCGCTCGGACTAGCATGGCAGATACGCAGTATTTT.

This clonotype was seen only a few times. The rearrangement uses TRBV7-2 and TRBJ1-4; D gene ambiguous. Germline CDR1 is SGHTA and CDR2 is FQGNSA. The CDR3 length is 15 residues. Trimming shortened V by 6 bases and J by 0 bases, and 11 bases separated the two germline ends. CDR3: CASSLTGTTNEKLFF. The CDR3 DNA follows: TGTGCCAGCAGTTTGACCGGGACAACTAATGAAAAACTGTTTTTT.

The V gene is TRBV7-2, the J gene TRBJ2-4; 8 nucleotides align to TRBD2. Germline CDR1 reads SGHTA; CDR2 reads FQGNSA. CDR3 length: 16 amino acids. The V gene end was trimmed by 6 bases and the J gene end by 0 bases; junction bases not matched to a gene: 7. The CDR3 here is CASRSGTSKAKNIQYF. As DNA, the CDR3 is TGTGCCAGCAGATCCGGGACTAGTAAAGCCAAAAACATTCAGTACTTC.

CDR3 protein: CASSVFGTSDEQFF. CDR3 nucleotide sequence: TGTGCCAGCAGCGTATTCGGGACTAGCGATGAGCAGTTCTTC. The chain joins TRBV11-3 to TRBJ2-1; 10 bases align to TRBD2. Germline lookup yields CDR1 SGHNT and CDR2 YENEEA. J was trimmed by 8 bases and V by 5 bases; bases with no gene match: 6. CDR3 length: 14 residues.

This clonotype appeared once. The CDR3 bases are TGTGCCAGCACCACCTGGGGGGGGCGGGACACTGAAGCTTTCTTT. Translation: CASTTWGGRDTEAFF. V and J are TRBV27 and TRBJ1-1, with a possible D match to TRBD1 (6 bases). The CDR3 is 15 residues long. Germline values: CDR1 MNHEY, CDR2 SMNVEV (reference sequence). Trimming left V 7 bases short and J 3 bases short, with 18 bases between.

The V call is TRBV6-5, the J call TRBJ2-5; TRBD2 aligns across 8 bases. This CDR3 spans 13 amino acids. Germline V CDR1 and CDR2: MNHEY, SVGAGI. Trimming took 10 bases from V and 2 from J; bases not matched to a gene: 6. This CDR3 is CATITSGQETQYF. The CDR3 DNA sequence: TGTGCCACCATAACTAGCGGACAAGAGACCCAGTACTTC.

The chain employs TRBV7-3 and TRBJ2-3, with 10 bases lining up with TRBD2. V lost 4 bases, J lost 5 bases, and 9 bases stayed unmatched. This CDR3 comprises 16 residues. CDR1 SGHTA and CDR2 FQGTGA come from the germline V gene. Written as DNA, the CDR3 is TGTGCCAGCAGCTCAACTAGCGGGATTTTCGGAGATACGCAGTATTTT. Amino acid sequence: CASSSTSGIFGDTQYF.

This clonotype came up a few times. The CDR3 DNA is TGTGCCTGGAGTGCGGGTAGCACAGATACGCAGTATTTT. This sequence encodes CAWSAGSTDTQYF. The chain couples TRBV30 to TRBJ2-3, with no clear D. CDR1 is GTSNPN and CDR2 is SVGIG in the germline V gene (reference sequence). The CDR3 loop spans 13 amino acids. Deletions cut 1 base from V and 0 bases from J, with 5 bases between.

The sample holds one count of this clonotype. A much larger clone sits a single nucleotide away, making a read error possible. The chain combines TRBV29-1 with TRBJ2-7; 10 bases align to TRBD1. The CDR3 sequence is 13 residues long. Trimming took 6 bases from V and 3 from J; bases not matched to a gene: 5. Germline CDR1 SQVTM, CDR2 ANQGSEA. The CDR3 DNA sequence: TGCAGCGTGCGGACAGGGGGGGACTACGAGCAGTACTTC. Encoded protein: CSVRTGGDYEQYF.

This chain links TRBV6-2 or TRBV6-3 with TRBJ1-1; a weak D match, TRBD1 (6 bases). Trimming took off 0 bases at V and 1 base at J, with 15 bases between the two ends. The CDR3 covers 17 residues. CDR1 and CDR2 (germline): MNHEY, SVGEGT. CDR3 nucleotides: TGTGCCAGCAGTTACTCGGGGGGGCGCCGATCGAACACTGAAGCTTTCTTT. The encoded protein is CASSYSGGRRSNTEAFF.

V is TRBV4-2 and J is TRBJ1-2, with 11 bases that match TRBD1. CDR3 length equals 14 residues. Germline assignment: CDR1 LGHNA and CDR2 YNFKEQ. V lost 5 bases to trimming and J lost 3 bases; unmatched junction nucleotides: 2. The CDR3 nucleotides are TGTGCCAGCAGCGCGGGACAGGGGGACTATGGCTACACCTTC. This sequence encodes CASSAGQGDYGYTF.

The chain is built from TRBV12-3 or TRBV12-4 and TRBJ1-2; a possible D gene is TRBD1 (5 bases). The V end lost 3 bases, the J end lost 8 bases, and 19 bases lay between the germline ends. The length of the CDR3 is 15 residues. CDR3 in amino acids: CASSLGRIPSQGYTF. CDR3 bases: TGTGCCAGCAGTTTGGGACGGATCCCATCACAGGGCTACACCTTC.

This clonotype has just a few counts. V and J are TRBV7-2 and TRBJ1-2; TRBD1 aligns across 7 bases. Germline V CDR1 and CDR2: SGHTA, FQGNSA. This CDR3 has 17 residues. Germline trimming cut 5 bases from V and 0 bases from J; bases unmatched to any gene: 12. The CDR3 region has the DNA TGTGCCAGCAGCCAAGAGGGGGCCTATACAACTAACTATGGCTACACCTTC. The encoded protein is CASSQEGAYTTNYGYTF.

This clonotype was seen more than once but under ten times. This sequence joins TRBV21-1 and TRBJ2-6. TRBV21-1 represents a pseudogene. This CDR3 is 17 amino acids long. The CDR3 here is CASSVFLGISGANVLTF. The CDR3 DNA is TGTGCCAGCAGCGTTTTCCTCGGGATCTCTGGGGCCAACGTCCTGACTTTC.

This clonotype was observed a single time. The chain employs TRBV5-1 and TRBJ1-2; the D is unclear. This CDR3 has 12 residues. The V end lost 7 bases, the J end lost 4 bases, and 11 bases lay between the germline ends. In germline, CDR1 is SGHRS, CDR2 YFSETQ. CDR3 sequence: CASAADIYGYTF. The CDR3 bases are TGCGCCAGCGCCGCTGACATCTATGGCTACACCTTC. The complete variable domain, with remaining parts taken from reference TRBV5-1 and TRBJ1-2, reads KAGVTQTPRYLIKTRGQQVTLSCSPISGHRSVSWYQQTPGQGLQFLFEYFSETQRNKGNFPGRFSGRQFSNSRSEMNVSTLELGDSALYLCASAADIYGYTFGSGTRLTVV.

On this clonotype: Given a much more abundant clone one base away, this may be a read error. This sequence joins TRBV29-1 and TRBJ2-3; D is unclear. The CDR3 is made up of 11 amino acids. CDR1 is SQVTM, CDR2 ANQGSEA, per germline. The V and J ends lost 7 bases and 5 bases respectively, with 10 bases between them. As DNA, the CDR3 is TGCAGCGCTTCGCTTGTAGATACGCAGTATTTT. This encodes CSASLVDTQYF.

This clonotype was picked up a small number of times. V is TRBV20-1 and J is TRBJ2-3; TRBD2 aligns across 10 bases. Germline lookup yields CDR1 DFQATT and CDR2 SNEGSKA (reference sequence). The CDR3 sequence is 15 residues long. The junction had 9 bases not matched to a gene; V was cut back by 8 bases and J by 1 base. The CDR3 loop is CSLLWTSGGTDTQYF. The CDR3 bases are TGCAGTCTCTTGTGGACTAGCGGCGGCACAGATACGCAGTATTTT.

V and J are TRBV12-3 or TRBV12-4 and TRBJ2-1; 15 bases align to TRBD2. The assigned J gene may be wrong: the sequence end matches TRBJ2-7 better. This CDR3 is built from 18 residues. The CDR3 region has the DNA TGTGCCAGCAGTCCCGGACTAGCGGGAGGGAGCTCCTACAATGAGCAGTACTTC. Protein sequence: CASSPGLAGGSSYNEQYF.

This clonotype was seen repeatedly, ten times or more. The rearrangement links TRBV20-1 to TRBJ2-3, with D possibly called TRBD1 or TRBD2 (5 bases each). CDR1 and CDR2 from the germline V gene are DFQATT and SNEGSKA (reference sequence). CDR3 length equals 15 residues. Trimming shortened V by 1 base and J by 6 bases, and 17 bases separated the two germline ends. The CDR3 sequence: CSARGLSGPGDTQYF. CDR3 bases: TGCAGTGCTAGAGGCCTGTCGGGACCGGGGGATACGCAGTATTTT.

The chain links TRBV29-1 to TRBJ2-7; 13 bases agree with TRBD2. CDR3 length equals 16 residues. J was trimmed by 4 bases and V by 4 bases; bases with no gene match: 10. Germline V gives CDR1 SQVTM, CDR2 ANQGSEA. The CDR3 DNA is TGCAGCGTTGGGACCTGGACTAGCGGGAGCCGTTACGAGCAGTACTTC. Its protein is CSVGTWTSGSRYEQYF.

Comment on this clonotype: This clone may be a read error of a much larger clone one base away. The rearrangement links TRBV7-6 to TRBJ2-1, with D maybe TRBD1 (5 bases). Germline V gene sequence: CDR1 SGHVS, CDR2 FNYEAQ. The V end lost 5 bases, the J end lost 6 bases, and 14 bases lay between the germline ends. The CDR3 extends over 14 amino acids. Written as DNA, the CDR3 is TGTGCCAGCAGCGTAATGCAGGGCCCCAATGAGCAGTTCTTC. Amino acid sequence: CASSVMQGPNEQFF.

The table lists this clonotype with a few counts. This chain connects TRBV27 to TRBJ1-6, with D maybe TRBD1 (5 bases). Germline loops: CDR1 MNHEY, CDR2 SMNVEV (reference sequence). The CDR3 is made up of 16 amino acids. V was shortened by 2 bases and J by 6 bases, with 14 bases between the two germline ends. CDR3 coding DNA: TGTGCCAGCAGTTTAAGGGTGGTGCAGGGTAATTCACCCCTCCACTTT. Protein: CASSLRVVQGNSPLHF.

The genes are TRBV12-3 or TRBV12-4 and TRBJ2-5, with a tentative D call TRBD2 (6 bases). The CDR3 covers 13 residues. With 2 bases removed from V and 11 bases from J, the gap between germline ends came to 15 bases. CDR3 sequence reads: CASSLRGGNEQYF. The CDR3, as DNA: TGTGCCAGCAGTTTAAGGGGCGGGAATGAGCAGTACTTC.

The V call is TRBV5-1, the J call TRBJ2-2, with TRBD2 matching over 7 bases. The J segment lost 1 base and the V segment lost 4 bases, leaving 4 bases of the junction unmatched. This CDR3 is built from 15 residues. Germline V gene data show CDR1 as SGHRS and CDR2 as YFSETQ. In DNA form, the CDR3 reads TGCGCCAGCAGCCAAACTAGCGTGAACACCGGGGAGCTGTTTTTT. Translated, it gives CASSQTSVNTGELFF.

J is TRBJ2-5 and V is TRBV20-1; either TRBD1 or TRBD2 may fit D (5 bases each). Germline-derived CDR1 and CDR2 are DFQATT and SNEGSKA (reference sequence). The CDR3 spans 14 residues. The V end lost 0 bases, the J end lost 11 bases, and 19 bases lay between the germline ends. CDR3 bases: TGCAGTGCTAGAGATGGCTCCAGAGGGGATGAGCAGTACTTC. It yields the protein CSARDGSRGDEQYF.

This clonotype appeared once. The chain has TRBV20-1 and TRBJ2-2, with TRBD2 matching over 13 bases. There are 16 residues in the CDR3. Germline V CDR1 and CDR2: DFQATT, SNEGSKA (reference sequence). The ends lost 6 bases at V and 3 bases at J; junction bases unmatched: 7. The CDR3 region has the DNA TGCAGTGCACGGACTAGCGGGAGAGTCGACACCGGGGAGCTGTTTTTT. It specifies CSARTSGRVDTGELFF.

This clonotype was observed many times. The CDR3 region has the DNA TGCAGTCGAGGACGGTTGAACACTGAAGCTTTCTTT. Encoded protein: CSRGRLNTEAFF. This sequence joins TRBV20-1 and TRBJ1-1; no clear D. The V and J ends lost 8 bases and 0 bases respectively, with 10 bases between them. The CDR3 has 12 residues. The germline gives CDR1 DFQATT, CDR2 SNEGSKA (reference sequence).

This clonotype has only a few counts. As DNA, the CDR3 is TGTGCCAGCAGCCCTCACAATCGGGGGACTAGCGGGAGTTGCGAGCAGTACTTC. This codes for CASSPHNRGTSGSCEQYF. The chain uses TRBV7-2 and TRBJ2-7; 14 bases are a match to TRBD2. The V gene's germline CDR1 is SGHTA and CDR2 FQGNSA. The trim removed 5 bases at V and 6 bases at J, leaving 15 bases unmatched. This CDR3 contains 18 residues.

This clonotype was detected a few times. Here the CDR3 reads CSARDWENQPQHF. Here the CDR3 DNA reads TGCAGTGCTAGAGATTGGGAGAATCAGCCCCAGCATTTT. The genes are TRBV20-1 and TRBJ1-5; D uncertain. The V gene lost 0 bases and the J gene lost 4 bases, with 7 bases spanning the gap. This CDR3 is 13 amino acids long. Germline CDR1 DFQATT, CDR2 SNEGSKA (reference sequence).